The 30 T cell receptor beta chains reported below all come from one sample, sequenced in a study of neoadjuvant anti-PD-1 for oral cavity cancer. Sequencing used immunoSEQ multiplex PCR; TCRdb keeps in-frame clones, though not all of them. The sample shows about 61,000 clones, more than 65% of them seen only once. The material was PBMCs, obtained before nivolumab (anti-PD-1) treatment. These receptors all come from a person aged 40-85 years with oral cavity squamous cell carcinoma.

The chain recombines TRBV15 with TRBJ1-5; D not resolved. V lost 3 bases to trimming and J lost 3 bases, with 9 bases between them. This CDR3 comprises 14 residues. Germline V gene lookup returns CDR1 LNHNV and CDR2 YYDKDF (reference sequence). This CDR3 is CATSRGINNQPQHF. The CDR3 DNA reads as TGTGCCACCAGCAGGGGAATCAACAATCAGCCCCAGCATTTT.

CDR3 sequence reads: CASSLQGIQETQYF. The CDR3 DNA follows: TGCGCCAGCAGCTTGCAGGGGATCCAAGAGACCCAGTACTTC. The chain joins TRBV5-1 to TRBJ2-5; tentatively, D is TRBD1 (6 bases). Between the trimmed V and J ends, which lost 1 base and 1 base, there was a span of 8 bases. The CDR3 extends over 14 amino acids. Per the germline V gene, CDR1 is SGHRS and CDR2 is YFSETQ. The variable domain in full, completed from reference TRBV5-1 and TRBJ2-5, reads KAGVTQTPRYLIKTRGQQVTLSCSPISGHRSVSWYQQTPGQGLQFLFEYFSETQRNKGNFPGRFSGRQFSNSRSEMNVSTLELGDSALYLCASSLQGIQETQYFGPGTRLLVL.

The rearrangement links TRBV6-6 to TRBJ1-2, with TRBD1 matching 8 bases. V lost 11 bases to trimming and J lost 8 bases; unmatched junction nucleotides: 13. From germline, CDR1 is MNHNY and CDR2 SVGAGI (reference sequence). This CDR3 comprises 13 residues. The chain's CDR3 is CAFEGQAAQGYTF. For the CDR3, the DNA is TGTGCCTTTGAGGGACAGGCGGCTCAGGGCTACACCTTC.

The rearrangement links TRBV19 to TRBJ2-3; tentative D call: TRBD1 (6 bases). V gave up 3 bases and J gave up 6 bases, with 13 bases separating them. The CDR3 is made up of 14 amino acids. Germline lookup yields CDR1 LNHDA and CDR2 SQIVND (reference sequence). CDR3 coding DNA: TGTGCCAGTAGTATTGGGACATGGAAGGATACGCAGTATTTT. It specifies CASSIGTWKDTQYF.

The chain is built from TRBV19 and TRBJ1-1; maybe TRBD1 (6 bases). V was cut by 5 bases and J by 1 base, with 14 bases left in between. This CDR3 is built from 15 residues. CDR1 and CDR2 (germline): LNHDA, SQIVND (reference sequence). The CDR3 loop is CASSLHRVTNTEAFF. CDR3 DNA sequence: TGTGCCAGTAGTTTACACAGGGTTACGAACACTGAAGCTTTCTTT.

The chain recombines TRBV2 with TRBJ1-2; D is undetermined. Germline CDR1 SNHLY, CDR2 FYNNEI. The V end was cut by 6 bases, the J end by 2 bases, with 10 bases between. The CDR3 length is 13 residues. CDR3 sequence (DNA): TGTGCCAGCAGCGGTTCCTTGAACTATGGCTACACCTTC. This gives the protein CASSGSLNYGYTF.

The J gene is TRBJ2-7, the V gene TRBV19; D is ambiguous. Germline CDR1 LNHDA, CDR2 SQIVND (reference sequence). The CDR3 is 15 amino acids. Trimming removed 5 bases at V and 8 bases at J, with 22 bases between. The CDR3 DNA follows: TGTGCCAGTAGTTACTACCGGGTCGATACAGAGCAGCAGTACTTC. Protein: CASSYYRVDTEQQYF.

The chain carries TRBV5-1 and TRBJ2-7; maybe TRBD2 (5 bases). Germline V CDR1 and CDR2: SGHRS, YFSETQ. The germline V and J ends were trimmed by 8 bases and 6 bases, with 18 bases remaining between them. The CDR3 is 13 residues long. In nucleotides, the CDR3 is TGCGCCAGTTCGACGGGAATCGAACGCGAGCAGTACTTC. This codes for CASSTGIEREQYF.

The rearrangement uses TRBV7-2 and TRBJ2-5; TRBD2 might be the D (6 bases). Germline CDR1 is SGHTA and CDR2 is FQGNSA. The CDR3 extends over 13 amino acids. V was trimmed by 6 bases and J by 4 bases, leaving 12 bases between them. CDR3 protein: CASRWGERETQYF. The CDR3 DNA sequence: TGTGCCAGCAGGTGGGGGGAGCGAGAGACCCAGTACTTC.

Only a few counts were recorded for this clone. This chain joins TRBV27 and TRBJ1-2; D gene unclear. V was pared by 0 bases and J by 0 bases, with 5 bases between. From germline, CDR1 is MNHEY and CDR2 SMNVEV (reference sequence). This CDR3 has 14 residues. The DNA of the CDR3 is TGTGCCAGCAGTTTATCGCCAGCTAACTATGGCTACACCTTC. Translated: CASSLSPANYGYTF.

This clone is a singleton in its sample. This sequence joins TRBV6-5 and TRBJ2-3, with D possibly matching TRBD1 (5 bases). Germline V gene lookup returns CDR1 MNHEY and CDR2 SVGAGI. Trimming pared 10 bases from V and 0 bases from J, leaving 11 bases between. The CDR3 has 13 residues. CDR3 bases: TGTGCCACCAGGGTCCTTAGCACAGATACGCAGTATTTT. Protein sequence: CATRVLSTDTQYF.

The CDR3 DNA sequence: TGCGCCAGCAGCTTTGATTGGGACAGGGGTTACAATGAGCAGTTCTTC. The encoded protein is CASSFDWDRGYNEQFF. The chain combines TRBV5-1 with TRBJ2-1; 10 nucleotides align to TRBD1. Germline CDR1 and CDR2: SGHRS and YFSETQ. V shed 2 bases, J shed 4 bases, and the junction held 6 bases outside the gene matches. This CDR3 comprises 16 residues.

The chain uses TRBV7-8 and TRBJ1-5; no clear D gene. The CDR3 sequence is 14 residues long. The V and J ends lost 3 bases and 2 bases respectively, with 8 bases between them. Germline CDR1 is SGHVS and CDR2 is FQNEAQ. DNA for the CDR3: TGTGCCAGCAGCTTGGAGAGGGGCAATCAGCCCCAGCATTTT. Amino acid sequence: CASSLERGNQPQHF.

The J gene is TRBJ1-1, the V gene TRBV19; D possibly corresponds to TRBD1 (5 bases). Trimming removed 10 bases at V and 0 bases at J, with 12 bases between. The CDR3 has 13 amino acids. Germline V gene lookup returns CDR1 LNHDA and CDR2 SQIVND (reference sequence). This chain's CDR3 is CATLGTVNTEAFF. In DNA, the CDR3 is TGTGCCACCTTAGGGACGGTGAACACTGAAGCTTTCTTT.

The chain uses TRBV7-8 and TRBJ2-5; D is undetermined. CDR3 length equals 13 residues. Germline values: CDR1 SGHVS, CDR2 FQNEAQ. V lost 6 bases, J lost 5 bases, and 13 bases lay in between. The CDR3 DNA reads TGTGCCAGCAGGCCGAATCCGAGGGAGACCCAGTACTTC. This sequence encodes CASRPNPRETQYF.

The chain has TRBV5-1 and TRBJ2-3; perhaps TRBD2 as D (5 bases). The germline V and J ends were trimmed by 0 bases and 1 base, with 9 bases remaining between them. From germline, CDR1 is SGHRS and CDR2 YFSETQ. This CDR3 contains 15 residues. The CDR3 loop is CASSLGSARTDTQYF. The CDR3 region has the DNA TGCGCCAGCAGCTTGGGTAGCGCACGCACAGATACGCAGTATTTT.

This chain joins TRBV2 and TRBJ2-3; D remains unclear. V was trimmed by 11 bases and J by 1 base, leaving 13 bases between them. This CDR3 is built from 13 residues. Germline loops: CDR1 SNHLY, CDR2 FYNNEI. The CDR3 DNA sequence: TGTGCCGGGCCTTCGGGCCGCACAGATACGCAGTATTTT. Protein: CAGPSGRTDTQYF.

This clone was picked up one time. V gene TRBV27 combines with J gene TRBJ2-6; perhaps TRBD1 as D (6 bases). V lost 7 bases, J lost 1 base, and 14 bases lay in between. CDR1 and CDR2 (germline): MNHEY, SMNVEV (reference sequence). This CDR3 has 16 amino acids. The CDR3 DNA follows: TGTGCCAGCACACGACAGGTTGTGTCTGGGGCCAACGTCCTGACTTTC. Its translation is CASTRQVVSGANVLTF. Combining the CDR3 with reference TRBV27 and TRBJ2-6 gives the whole variable domain EAQVTQNPRYLITVTGKKLTVTCSQNMNHEYMSWYRQDPGLGLRQIYYSMNVEVTDKGDVPEGYKVSRKEKRNFPLILESPSPNQTSLYFCASTRQVVSGANVLTFGAGSRLTVL.

The chain uses TRBV6-6 and TRBJ2-7, with a possible D match to TRBD2 (6 bases). Trimming removed 5 bases from V and 6 bases from J, with 14 bases in between. The CDR3 is 13 amino acids. Germline assignment: CDR1 MNHNY and CDR2 SVGAGI (reference sequence). As DNA, the CDR3 is TGTGCCAGCAGTCAATCGACCGGGGGCGAGCAGTACTTC. Protein sequence: CASSQSTGGEQYF.

This clone occurred once. The rearrangement links TRBV15 to TRBJ1-2; the D is unclear. CDR1 and CDR2 from the germline V gene are LNHNV and YYDKDF (reference sequence). This CDR3 is 17 amino acids long. V was clipped by 2 bases and J by 0 bases, with 16 bases between them. Written as DNA, the CDR3 is TGTGCCACCAGCAGACAGCGCTTCGGGATAGCTAACTATGGCTACACCTTC. Its protein product is CATSRQRFGIANYGYTF. The full variable domain, its missing parts supplied by reference TRBV15 and TRBJ1-2, is DAMVIQNPRYQVTQFGKPVTLSCSQTLNHNVMYWYQQKSSQAPKLLFHYYDKDFNNEADTPDNFQSRRPNTSFCFLDIRSPGLGDTAMYLCATSRQRFGIANYGYTFGSGTRLTVV.

V is TRBV7-3 and J is TRBJ1-2, with D hard to call. V dropped 4 bases and J dropped 10 bases, with 4 bases sitting between them. Germline values: CDR1 SGHTA, CDR2 FQGTGA. The CDR3 is 9 amino acids. CDR3 loop: CASSSTYTF. The CDR3 region has the DNA TGTGCCAGCAGCTCCACCTACACCTTC.

The CDR3 DNA reads TGTGCCAGCATAGGAAACACCATATATTTT. Its translation is CASIGNTIYF. The rearrangement links TRBV6-5 to TRBJ1-3; D is ambiguous. Germline CDR1 and CDR2: MNHEY and SVGAGI. V was clipped by 7 bases and J by 4 bases, with 2 bases between them. This CDR3 spans 10 amino acids.

The chain links TRBV5-1 to TRBJ2-3; unclear D gene. The CDR3 is 14 residues long. With 0 bases removed from V and 2 bases from J, the gap between germline ends came to 7 bases. CDR1 and CDR2 from the germline V gene are SGHRS and YFSETQ. The CDR3 reads CASSLGTATDTQYF. In DNA, the CDR3 is TGCGCCAGCAGCTTGGGTACAGCCACAGATACGCAGTATTTT.

In its sample, this clone was seen a few times. The V call is TRBV7-7, the J call TRBJ2-1, with D tentatively TRBD1 (6 bases). Germline V gene data show CDR1 as SSHAT and CDR2 as FNYEAQ (reference sequence). V gave up 2 bases and J gave up 4 bases, with 9 bases separating them. The CDR3 consists of 14 residues. CDR3 protein: CASSLQGPYNEQFF. The CDR3 DNA reads as TGTGCCAGCAGCTTACAGGGGCCTTACAATGAGCAGTTCTTC.

The chain employs TRBV2 and TRBJ2-2, with 9 bases identical to TRBD1. The junction had 8 bases not matched to a gene; V was cut back by 7 bases and J by 5 bases. The CDR3 is made up of 15 amino acids. Germline CDR1 is SNHLY and CDR2 is FYNNEI. The CDR3 protein is CASTLGTGKTGELFF. The CDR3 coding sequence is TGTGCCAGCACCCTCGGGACAGGGAAAACCGGGGAGCTGTTTTTT.

This chain connects TRBV29-1 to TRBJ1-2; D is undetermined. This CDR3 contains 9 residues. Trimming shortened V by 7 bases and J by 7 bases, and 7 bases separated the two germline ends. CDR1 and CDR2 (germline): SQVTM, ANQGSEA. This CDR3 reads CSAGVGYTF. CDR3 bases: TGCAGCGCTGGAGTTGGCTACACCTTC.

The CDR3 reads CASSSSGSTTGELFF. CDR3 bases: TGTGCCAGCAGTTCCAGCGGGAGTACCACCGGGGAGCTGTTTTTT. This rearrangement joins TRBV28 to TRBJ2-2, with TRBD2 matching 8 bases. V dropped 4 bases and J dropped 4; count of bases not matched to a gene: 5. Looked up from germline, CDR1 is MDHEN and CDR2 is SYDVKM. The CDR3 is made up of 15 amino acids.

The chain is built from TRBV5-5 and TRBJ1-6; tentative D call: TRBD1 (5 bases). Germline CDR1 and CDR2: SGHKS and YYEKEE (reference sequence). This CDR3 contains 16 residues. With 3 bases removed from V and 0 bases from J, the gap between germline ends came to 10 bases. The CDR3 DNA reads TGTGCCAGCAGCTCGAGACAGAGCTCCTATAATTCACCCCTCCACTTT. Translated, it gives CASSSRQSSYNSPLHF.

The CDR3 DNA follows: TGTGCCAGCAGCCAAGGTTCTAGCGTAATGAGCTCCTACAATGAGCAGTTCTTC. Protein product: CASSQGSSVMSSYNEQFF. The chain combines TRBV4-2 with TRBJ2-1; perhaps TRBD2 as D (6 bases). The CDR3 extends over 18 amino acids. In germline, CDR1 is LGHNA, CDR2 YNFKEQ. Trimming shortened V by 1 base and J by 0 bases, and 16 bases separated the two germline ends.

The chain couples TRBV11-2 to TRBJ2-7; D remains ambiguous. V was pared by 5 bases and J by 3 bases, with 5 bases between. There are 11 residues in the CDR3. Germline V CDR1 and CDR2: SGHAT, FQNNGV. CDR3 protein: CASSPDYEQYF. CDR3 sequence (DNA): TGTGCCAGCAGCCCGGACTACGAGCAGTACTTC.